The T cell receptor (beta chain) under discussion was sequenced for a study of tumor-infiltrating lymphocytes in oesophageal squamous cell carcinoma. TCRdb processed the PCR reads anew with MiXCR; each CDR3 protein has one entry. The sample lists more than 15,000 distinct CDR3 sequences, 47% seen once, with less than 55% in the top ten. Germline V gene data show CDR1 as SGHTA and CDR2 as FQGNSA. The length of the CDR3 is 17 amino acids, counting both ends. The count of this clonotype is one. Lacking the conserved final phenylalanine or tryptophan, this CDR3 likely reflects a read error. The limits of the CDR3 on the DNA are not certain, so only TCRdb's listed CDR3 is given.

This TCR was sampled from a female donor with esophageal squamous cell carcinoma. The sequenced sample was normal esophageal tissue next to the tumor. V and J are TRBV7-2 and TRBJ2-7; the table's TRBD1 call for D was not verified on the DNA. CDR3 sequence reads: CASSLAGQGNYGYTFGS.